Each of the 7 T cell receptor beta chains below was sequenced from the same sample in a study of shared clonotypes between healthy human individuals (TCRdb year 2020). To prepare the library, the immunoSEQ multiplex PCR assay was applied. TCRdb took this table from immuneACCESS and kept in-frame rearrangements with V and J called. Such tables lack part of the clones; where checked against another copy, unresolved V genes explain under half of the gap, and the rest is unexplained. The sample table shows hundreds of thousands of clones, and over 70% are seen once. Of the sample, roughly 10% falls within the top ten clones. Sequencing was done on a sample of memory CD4+ T cells sorted from blood. Read against the paper, the sample's cell subset or site label means: CD45RA-negative fraction. The receptors come from a man aged 25-45 years in good health.

This chain's CDR3 is CATSRDPYPNYGYTF. The DNA for the CDR3 is TGTGCCACCAGCAGAGATCCCTACCCCAACTATGGCTACACCTTC. The chain recombines TRBV15 with TRBJ1-2; D remains unclear. CDR3 length: 15 residues. Germline V lookup: CDR1 LNHNV, CDR2 YYDKDF (reference sequence). The germline V and J ends were trimmed by 0 bases and 2 bases, with 10 bases remaining between them.

This chain joins TRBV5-1 and TRBJ2-2, with 12 bases lining up with TRBD2. This CDR3 is built from 15 residues. J gave up 7 bases and V 3 bases, and 4 bases lay outside the gene matches. Germline CDR1 and CDR2: SGHRS and YFSETQ. CDR3 nucleotides: TGCGCCAGCAGCTGGACTAGCGGGATCGTCGGGGAGCTGTTTTTT. Translated, it gives CASSWTSGIVGELFF.

V and J are TRBV5-4 and TRBJ1-2, with TRBD1 identical over 7 bases. This CDR3 is built from 16 residues. J was trimmed by 1 base and V by 4 bases; bases with no gene match: 10. Germline V lookup: CDR1 SGHNT, CDR2 YYREEE (reference sequence). In DNA form, the CDR3 reads TGTGCCAGCAGCGACGGCAAGGGGGCACATAACTATGGCTACACCTTC. Translation gives CASSDGKGAHNYGYTF.

The chain employs TRBV30 and TRBJ2-3; 10 bases line up with TRBD2. CDR3 length: 14 residues. V shed 3 bases, J shed 8 bases, and the junction held 8 bases outside the gene matches. Germline lookup yields CDR1 GTSNPN and CDR2 SVGIG (reference sequence). The CDR3 loop is CAWSGTSVGSTQYF. The DNA for the CDR3 is TGTGCCTGGAGCGGGACTAGCGTGGGGAGTACGCAGTATTTT.

The chain combines TRBV6-1 with TRBJ2-7; D is possibly TRBD2 (5 bases). Germline values: CDR1 MNHNS, CDR2 SASEGT. Trimming removed 0 bases from V and 6 bases from J, with 9 bases in between. This CDR3 comprises 13 residues. CDR3: CASSEAGGLEQYF. The CDR3 DNA is TGTGCCAGCAGTGAAGCTGGAGGACTCGAGCAGTACTTC.

The chain joins TRBV28 to TRBJ2-3; D may be TRBD1 or TRBD2 (6 bases each). Trimming left V 6 bases short and J 5 bases short, with 15 bases between. The CDR3 is made up of 14 amino acids. Germline CDR1 is MDHEN and CDR2 is SYDVKM. The CDR3 reads CASSPPGGQDTQYF. As DNA, the CDR3 is TGTGCCAGCAGCCCTCCTGGGGGGCAAGATACGCAGTATTTT.

V usage is TRBV29-1 and J usage is TRBJ2-2; the D gene is possibly TRBD1 (6 bases). Deletions cut 7 bases from V and 5 bases from J, with 14 bases between. The CDR3 covers 13 residues. The V gene's germline CDR1 is SQVTM and CDR2 ANQGSEA. CDR3 DNA: TGCAGCGCAGGGGCGCATTCGACCGGGGAGCTGTTTTTT. The encoded protein is CSAGAHSTGELFF.